This T cell receptor (beta chain) was sequenced during a study of T-cell reconstitution after alpha-beta-depleted transplantation in children (TCRdb year 2016). As for the study more broadly: Using TCR repertoire profiling, the study quantitatively followed how T-cell immune reconstitution unfolded in children after TCRalphabeta/CD19-depleted allogeneic hematopoietic cell transplantation.

Worth noting for this clonotype: Its antigen target is currently unknown. No much larger clone is present one base from it, and per-base qualities are unavailable.

A distance of 8 bases separates the germline ends of V and J, which lose 7 bases and 5 bases respectively. Inclusive of the bounding cysteine and phenylalanine, the CDR3 is 12 residues long. Only the CDR3 part of the read is kept: 36 bases, read in frame from the first base. From the germline V gene, CDR1 is MNHEY and CDR2 is SVGEGT. Preparation of the library involved PCR. The listed sequencing device is Illumina HiSeq 2500. To normalize quantification of the TCRbeta repertoire, the TCR libraries were built with molecular barcoding that relied on unique molecular identifiers. The public reads were quality trimmed at Q25 with fastp and then assembled into clones with MiXCR by TCRdb, keeping productive beta chains. CDR3 protein sequences are deduplicated, and each keeps its most common genes and DNA. This sample gives about 600,000 distinct CDR3 sequences in total; about 10% of them show up just once. The top ten clones comprise about 4.3% of the sample.

The material was PBMCs from the stem cell graft donor, obtained from the stem cell graft. Here the chain combines TRBV6-2 or TRBV6-3 and TRBJ2-2; TRBD2 is possibly the D segment (6 matching bases). The TCR comes from a human donor who donated a stem cell graft to a child with acute myeloid leukemia. The DNA sequence follows: TGTGCCAGCATCCGGGGGACCGGGGAGCTGTTTTTT. Its protein is CASIRGTGELFF.